Listed here are 20 T cell receptor beta chains from one sample, sequenced in a study of T cell clones after liver transplantation. Sequenced by immunoSEQ multiplex PCR; TCRdb stores in-frame clones only, minus some. The sample yields roughly 60,000 clones, around two thirds seen once. The sequences come from CD4+ T cells from blood, collected at the approximately 16-month timepoint. These receptors originate from a human patient who received a liver transplant. The graft donor may account for some of the T cells.

The rearrangement joins TRBV11-3 to TRBJ2-1; 9 bases line up with TRBD2. The CDR3 runs 15 residues. CDR1 SGHNT and CDR2 YENEEA come from the germline V gene. Trimming at V came to 2 bases and at J to 7 bases, leaving 6 bases not matched to a gene. The CDR3 reads CASSLLAGGKNEQFF. The CDR3, as DNA: TGTGCCAGCAGCTTATTGGCGGGAGGGAAAAATGAGCAGTTCTTC.

This chain connects TRBV7-2 to TRBJ2-1; a weak D match, TRBD1 (6 bases). The V end was cut by 6 bases, the J end by 0 bases, with 12 bases between. Germline V gives CDR1 SGHTA, CDR2 FQGNSA. This CDR3 is 15 amino acids long. The CDR3 is CASSIQGDSYNEQFF. The CDR3 DNA is TGTGCCAGCAGTATACAGGGTGACTCCTACAATGAGCAGTTCTTC.

The V gene is TRBV7-2, the J gene TRBJ2-1; perhaps TRBD1 as D (5 bases). The V gene lost 5 bases and the J gene lost 0 bases, with 14 bases spanning the gap. Germline V gene data show CDR1 as SGHTA and CDR2 as FQGNSA. This CDR3 has 16 residues. DNA of the CDR3: TGTGCCAGCAGCCTCGCGGTAGGGGTCTCCTACAATGAGCAGTTCTTC. This sequence encodes CASSLAVGVSYNEQFF.

V is TRBV5-4 and J is TRBJ2-4; possibly TRBD2 for D (6 bases). The CDR3 is 16 residues long. Germline values: CDR1 SGHNT, CDR2 YYREEE (reference sequence). Trimming took 0 bases from V and 0 from J, leaving 10 bases between them. The CDR3 DNA is TGTGCCAGCAGCTTGGAGACTAGTGGAGCCAAAAACATTCAGTACTTC. It translates to CASSLETSGAKNIQYF.

This chain connects TRBV4-1 to TRBJ2-3, with 8 bases identical to TRBD2. Germline lookup yields CDR1 MGHRA and CDR2 YSYEKL. The CDR3 consists of 15 residues. With V trimmed by 0 bases and J by 1 base, 0 bases remained unmatched. The CDR3 sequence is CASSQEGLGTDTQYF. Here the CDR3 DNA reads TGCGCCAGCAGCCAAGAGGGACTAGGCACAGATACGCAGTATTTT.

The count of this clone is one. The CDR3 DNA reads as TGTGCCAGCAGAAATCCGACAGGAAACACTGAAGCTTTCTTT. Translation: CASRNPTGNTEAFF. The chain recombines TRBV6-5 with TRBJ1-1, with D maybe TRBD1 (6 bases). CDR3 length equals 14 residues. Trimming took 6 bases from V and 2 from J, leaving 13 bases between them. Germline CDR1 is MNHEY and CDR2 is SVGAGI.

This clone showed up just once. V and J are TRBV30 and TRBJ1-5; D is undetermined. The CDR3 spans 14 residues. Germline CDR1 GTSNPN, CDR2 SVGIG (reference sequence). Trimming took 1 base from V and 2 from J, leaving 9 bases between them. The CDR3 region has the DNA TGTGCCTGGAGTGCTGAGTACGGCAATCAGCCCCAGCATTTT. This codes for CAWSAEYGNQPQHF.

The V gene is TRBV18, the J gene TRBJ2-2, with 8 bases lining up with TRBD2. V was pared by 3 bases and J by 0 bases, with 0 bases of the junction left unmatched. This CDR3 has 15 amino acids. The germline V gene has CDR1 KGHSH and CDR2 LQKENI. The CDR3 loop reads CASSPGLANTGELFF. CDR3 sequence (DNA): TGTGCCAGCTCACCGGGACTAGCGAACACCGGGGAGCTGTTTTTT.

This clone came up a few times. The CDR3 sequence: CASSFLGQRSSGANVLTF. CDR3 bases: TGTGCCAGCAGCTTTTTGGGACAGAGGAGCTCTGGGGCCAACGTCCTGACTTTC. The V gene is TRBV11-2, the J gene TRBJ2-6; 7 bases agree with TRBD1. The germline V gene encodes CDR1 SGHAT and CDR2 FQNNGV. With V trimmed by 3 bases and J by 0 bases, 8 bases remained unmatched. The CDR3 has 18 residues. The variable domain in full, completed from reference TRBV11-2 and TRBJ2-6, reads EAGVAQSPRYKIIEKRQSVAFWCNPISGHATLYWYQQILGQGPKLLIQFQNNGVVDDSQLPKDRFSAERLKGVDSTLKIQPAKLEDSAVYLCASSFLGQRSSGANVLTFGAGSRLTVL.

J is TRBJ2-3 and V is TRBV12-5, with a weak D call TRBD2 (5 bases). Germline values: CDR1 LGHNT, CDR2 FRNRAP. Trimming cost V 0 bases and J 4 bases, with 11 bases left between them. CDR3 length equals 15 residues. The CDR3 DNA sequence: TGTGCTAGTGGTTTGGTACTGGGAGTGGCAGATACGCAGTATTTT. It translates to CASGLVLGVADTQYF.

This clone is labeled medium-sized. This chain connects TRBV6-1 to TRBJ2-7, with D perhaps given as TRBD1 or TRBD2 (5 bases each). Trimming took off 6 bases at V and 4 bases at J, with 19 bases between the two ends. The CDR3 covers 15 residues. Germline assignment: CDR1 MNHNS and CDR2 SASEGT. CDR3 amino acids: CASRGGHVFLYEQYV. In DNA, the CDR3 is TGTGCCAGCAGAGGAGGACACGTCTTTCTATACGAGCAGTACGTC.

This chain joins TRBV2 and TRBJ2-5; 7 bases fit TRBD1. The CDR3 length is 15 residues. Germline V gene sequence: CDR1 SNHLY, CDR2 FYNNEI. V shed 6 bases and J 2 bases; nucleotides not matched to a gene: 9. The CDR3 DNA is TGTGCCAGCAGCGCCGGGACAGATCCGCAAGAGACCCAGTACTTC. Translating it yields CASSAGTDPQETQYF.

The V call is TRBV29-1, the J call TRBJ1-2; D not certain. There are 13 residues in the CDR3. Germline V gene lookup returns CDR1 SQVTM and CDR2 ANQGSEA. With 6 bases removed from V and 6 bases from J, the gap between germline ends came to 17 bases. CDR3 in amino acids: CSVTSGPRDGYTF. The CDR3 region has the DNA TGCAGCGTCACCTCCGGGCCACGGGATGGCTACACCTTC.

The chain recombines TRBV4-2 with TRBJ2-5, with D perhaps matching TRBD1 or TRBD2 (5 bases each). Per the germline V gene, CDR1 is LGHNA and CDR2 is YNFKEQ. The V end lost 0 bases, the J end lost 4 bases, and 12 bases lay between the germline ends. This CDR3 comprises 15 residues. The CDR3 coding sequence is TGTGCCAGCAGCCAAGACGGAGAGGGGACAGAGACCCAGTACTTC. This sequence encodes CASSQDGEGTETQYF.

This clone was seen only a few times. The chain links TRBV6-1 to TRBJ2-1; D gene uncertain. The V and J ends lost 1 base and 0 bases respectively, with 7 bases between them. The length of the CDR3 is 15 residues. In germline, CDR1 is MNHNS, CDR2 SASEGT. CDR3 loop: CASSEVRNSYNEQFF. In DNA, the CDR3 is TGTGCCAGCAGTGAAGTCAGGAACTCCTACAATGAGCAGTTCTTC.

This clone was seen more than once but under ten times. DNA for the CDR3: TGTGCCAGCAGCTCGGACCTTCCGGGATTCGAGCAGTACGTC. It codes for CASSSDLPGFEQYV. This rearrangement joins TRBV7-9 to TRBJ2-7, with a tentative D call TRBD2 (5 bases). The CDR3 length is 14 residues. The ends were cut back, 4 bases at V and 6 bases at J, with 16 bases in the middle. The germline CDR1 and CDR2 sequences are SEHNR and FQNEAQ (reference sequence).

As for this clone: A read error may produce the germline difference seen at one junction end. The rearrangement joins TRBV30 to TRBJ2-3; possibly TRBD1 for D (5 bases). CDR3 size: 11 residues. Germline V gene data show CDR1 as GTSNPN and CDR2 as SVGIG (reference sequence). This chain's CDR3 is CAWSVQGIVHF. CDR3 DNA: TGTGCCTGGAGTGTCCAGGGTATCGTACATTTT.

The V call is TRBV28, the J call TRBJ1-5; D perhaps matches TRBD1 (5 bases). Trimming removed 6 bases from V and 7 bases from J, with 10 bases in between. From germline, CDR1 is MDHEN and CDR2 SYDVKM. CDR3 size: 12 residues. The CDR3 bases are TGTGCCAGCAGCGTTACAGGCCAGCCCCAGCATTTT. Translated, it gives CASSVTGQPQHF.

The chain has TRBV5-1 and TRBJ2-1, with a weak D call TRBD1 (6 bases). CDR1 and CDR2 (germline): SGHRS, YFSETQ. CDR3 length equals 16 residues. With 5 bases removed from V and 2 bases from J, the gap between germline ends came to 17 bases. The CDR3 DNA sequence: TGCGCCAGCAGTCCAGGGGCGGCGAGCCCCTACAATGAGCAGTTCTTC. Encoded protein: CASSPGAASPYNEQFF. The full variable domain, in which reference TRBV5-1 and TRBJ2-1 provide the parts outside the CDR3, is KAGVTQTPRYLIKTRGQQVTLSCSPISGHRSVSWYQQTPGQGLQFLFEYFSETQRNKGNFPGRFSGRQFSNSRSEMNVSTLELGDSALYLCASSPGAASPYNEQFFGPGTRLTVL.

This chain connects TRBV7-8 to TRBJ1-1; TRBD1 aligns across 8 bases. Losses at the gene ends were 5 bases for V and 1 base for J; bases not matched to a gene: 6. The CDR3 is made up of 15 amino acids. In germline, CDR1 is SGHVS, CDR2 FQNEAQ. The CDR3 nucleotides read TGTGCCAGCAGCAGAACCGGGACAGGGAACACTGAAGCTTTCTTT. Translating gives CASSRTGTGNTEAFF.